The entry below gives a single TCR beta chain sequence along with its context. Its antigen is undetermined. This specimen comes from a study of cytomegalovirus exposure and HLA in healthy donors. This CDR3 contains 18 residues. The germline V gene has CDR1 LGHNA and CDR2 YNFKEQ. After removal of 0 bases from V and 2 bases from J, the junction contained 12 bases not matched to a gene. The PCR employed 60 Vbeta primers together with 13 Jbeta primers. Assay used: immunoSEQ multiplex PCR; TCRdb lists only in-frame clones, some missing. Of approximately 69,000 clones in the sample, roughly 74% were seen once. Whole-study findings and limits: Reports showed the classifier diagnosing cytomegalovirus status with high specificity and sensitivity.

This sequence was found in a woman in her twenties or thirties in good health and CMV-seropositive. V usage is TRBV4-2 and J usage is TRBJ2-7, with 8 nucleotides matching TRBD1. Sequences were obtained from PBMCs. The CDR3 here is CASSQERTGQGLPYEQYF. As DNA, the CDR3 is TGTGCCAGCAGCCAAGAGAGGACTGGACAGGGCCTGCCCTACGAGCAGTACTTC.